Below, 5 T cell receptor beta chains from the same sample are listed, as sequenced in a study of cytomegalovirus exposure and HLA in healthy donors. The PCR employed 60 Vbeta primers together with 13 Jbeta primers. Measured with immunoSEQ multiplex PCR; TCRdb has only the in-frame clones, and not every one. The sample holds 150,000 to 200,000 clones, 79% seen once. The specimen sequenced was PBMCs. Every receptor here comes from a woman between 50 and 59 years old in good health and CMV-seronegative.

The rearrangement joins TRBV29-1 to TRBJ2-3, with TRBD2 as a possible D gene (5 bases). Trimming removed 4 bases from V and 3 bases from J, with 8 bases in between. The CDR3 has 12 amino acids. Germline CDR1 SQVTM, CDR2 ANQGSEA. CDR3: CSVGGRTDTQYF. In DNA form, the CDR3 reads TGCAGCGTTGGAGGGCGTACAGATACGCAGTATTTT.

V gene TRBV2 combines with J gene TRBJ2-5, with D tentatively TRBD2 (7 bases). Germline V gene sequence: CDR1 SNHLY, CDR2 FYNNEI. The CDR3 is 13 amino acids. DNA of the CDR3: TGTGCTACTAGAGGGGGAGCGGGGGAGACCCAGTACTTC. Translation: CATRGGAGETQYF.

This clone was seen a few times. The J gene is TRBJ2-5, the V gene TRBV5-1; 9 positions match TRBD1. The length of the CDR3 is 14 residues. The germline V gene encodes CDR1 SGHRS and CDR2 YFSETQ. The V segment lost 4 bases and the J segment 4 bases; nucleotides outside the gene matches: 5. Written as DNA, the CDR3 is TGCGCCAGCAGCAGAGACAGGGGGGGAGAGACCCAGTACTTC. This sequence encodes CASSRDRGGETQYF.

A few counts support this clone. The chain has TRBV19 and TRBJ1-5; 9 bases are a match to TRBD1. The germline gives CDR1 LNHDA, CDR2 SQIVND (reference sequence). After removal of 7 bases from V and 2 bases from J, the junction contained 9 bases not matched to a gene. CDR3 size: 16 residues. Written as DNA, the CDR3 is TGTGCCAGTAAACGACAGGGGGTTTGGGGCAATCAGCCCCAGCATTTT. Residues: CASKRQGVWGNQPQHF. Full variable domain (remainder filled in from reference TRBV19 and TRBJ1-5): DGGITQSPKYLFRKEGQNVTLSCEQNLNHDAMYWYRQDPGQGLRLIYYSQIVNDFQKGDIAEGYSVSREKKESFPLTVTSAQKNPTAFYLCASKRQGVWGNQPQHFGDGTRLSIL.

This clone was detected only once. The rearrangement joins TRBV7-3 to TRBJ2-1; TRBD2 matches at 7 bases. Germline CDR1 SGHTA, CDR2 FQGTGA. V shed 5 bases and J 1 base; nucleotides not matched to a gene: 5. This CDR3 has 15 residues. The CDR3 is CASSPGRESYNEQFF. Written as DNA, the CDR3 is TGTGCCAGCAGCCCGGGGAGGGAGTCCTACAATGAGCAGTTCTTC.